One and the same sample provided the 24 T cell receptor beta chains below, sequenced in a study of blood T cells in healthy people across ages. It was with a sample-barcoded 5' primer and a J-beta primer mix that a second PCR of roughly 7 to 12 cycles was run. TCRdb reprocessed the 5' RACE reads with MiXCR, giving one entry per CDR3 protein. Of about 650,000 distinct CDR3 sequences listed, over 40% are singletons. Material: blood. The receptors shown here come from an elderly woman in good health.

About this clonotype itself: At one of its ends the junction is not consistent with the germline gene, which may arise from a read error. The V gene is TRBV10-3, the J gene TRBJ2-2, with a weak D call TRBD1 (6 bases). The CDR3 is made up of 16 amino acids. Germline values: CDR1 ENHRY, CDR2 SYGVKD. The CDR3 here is CAIGESTGPNTGELFF. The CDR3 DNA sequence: TGTGCCATCGGTGAGTCGACAGGACCGAACACCGGGGAGCTGTTTTTT.

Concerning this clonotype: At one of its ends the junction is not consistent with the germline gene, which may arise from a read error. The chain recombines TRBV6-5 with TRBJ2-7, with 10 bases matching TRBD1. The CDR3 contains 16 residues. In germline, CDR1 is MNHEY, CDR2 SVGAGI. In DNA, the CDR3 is TGTGTCAGCAGTAACCTCGGGACAGGGGTGTACAATGAGCAGTACTTC. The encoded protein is CVSSNLGTGVYNEQYF.

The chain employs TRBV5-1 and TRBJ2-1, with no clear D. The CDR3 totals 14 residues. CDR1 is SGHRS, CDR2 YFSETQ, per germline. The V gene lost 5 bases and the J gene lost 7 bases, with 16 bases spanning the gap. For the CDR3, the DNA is TGCGCCAGCAGACCCGCTCCGGGCGGTAATGAGCAGTTCTTC. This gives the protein CASRPAPGGNEQFF.

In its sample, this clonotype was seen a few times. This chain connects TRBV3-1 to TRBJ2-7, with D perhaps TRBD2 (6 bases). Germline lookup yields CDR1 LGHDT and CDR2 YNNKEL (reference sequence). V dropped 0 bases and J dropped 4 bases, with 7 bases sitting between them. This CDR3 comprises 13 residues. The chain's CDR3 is CASSQEGGYEQYF. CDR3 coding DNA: TGTGCCAGCAGCCAAGAGGGGGGATACGAGCAGTACTTC.

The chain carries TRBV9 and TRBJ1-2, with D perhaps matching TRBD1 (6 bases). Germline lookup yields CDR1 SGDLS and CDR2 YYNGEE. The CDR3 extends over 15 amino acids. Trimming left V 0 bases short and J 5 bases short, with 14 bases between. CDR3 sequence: CASSVGRGEGYGYTF. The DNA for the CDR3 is TGTGCCAGCAGCGTAGGCAGGGGCGAAGGTTATGGCTACACCTTC.

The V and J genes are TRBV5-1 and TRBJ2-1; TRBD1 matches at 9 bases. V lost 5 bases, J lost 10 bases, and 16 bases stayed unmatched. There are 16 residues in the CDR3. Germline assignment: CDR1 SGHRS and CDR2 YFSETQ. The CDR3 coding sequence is TGCGCCAGCAGGGACCCCGGGACAGGGAACTCCTACGAGCAGTTCTTC. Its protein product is CASRDPGTGNSYEQFF.

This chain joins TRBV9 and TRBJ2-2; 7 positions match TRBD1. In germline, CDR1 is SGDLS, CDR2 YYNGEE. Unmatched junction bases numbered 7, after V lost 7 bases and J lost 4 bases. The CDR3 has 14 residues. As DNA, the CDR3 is TGTGCCAGCGCCACAGGGGCGGGCACCGGGGAGCTGTTTTTT. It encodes CASATGAGTGELFF.

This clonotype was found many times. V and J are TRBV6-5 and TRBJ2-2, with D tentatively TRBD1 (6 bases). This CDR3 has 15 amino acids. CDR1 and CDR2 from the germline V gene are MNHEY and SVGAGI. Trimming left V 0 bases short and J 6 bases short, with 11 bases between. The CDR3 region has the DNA TGTGCCAGCAGTTACTCGGGACAATACGCCGGGGAGCTGTTTTTT. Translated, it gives CASSYSGQYAGELFF.

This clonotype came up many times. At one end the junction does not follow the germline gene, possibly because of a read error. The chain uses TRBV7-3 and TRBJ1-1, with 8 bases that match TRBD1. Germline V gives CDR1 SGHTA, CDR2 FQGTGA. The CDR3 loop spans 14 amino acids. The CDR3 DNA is TGCGCCAGCAGCTTACAGGGGGGGGTGACTGAAGCTTTCTTT. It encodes CASSLQGGVTEAFF.

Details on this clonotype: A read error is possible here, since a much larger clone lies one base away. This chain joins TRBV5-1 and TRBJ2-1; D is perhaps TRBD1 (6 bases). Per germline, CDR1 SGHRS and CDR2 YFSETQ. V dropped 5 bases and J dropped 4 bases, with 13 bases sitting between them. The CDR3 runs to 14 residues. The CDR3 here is CASSSSTGYNEQFF. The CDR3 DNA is TGCGCCAGCAGTTCCTCTACAGGGTACAATGAGCAGTTCTTC.

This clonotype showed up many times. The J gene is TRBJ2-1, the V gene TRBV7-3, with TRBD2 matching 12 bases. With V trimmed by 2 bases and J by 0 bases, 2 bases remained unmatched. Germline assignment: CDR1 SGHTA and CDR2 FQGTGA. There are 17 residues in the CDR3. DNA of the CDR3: TGTGCCAGCAGCTTACTAGCGGGAGGGCCCTCCTACAATGAGCAGTTCTTC. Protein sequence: CASSLLAGGPSYNEQFF. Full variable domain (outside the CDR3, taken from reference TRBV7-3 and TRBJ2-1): GAGVSQTPSNKVTEKGKYVELRCDPISGHTALYWYRQSLGQGPEFLIYFQGTGAADDSGLPNDRFFAVRPEGSVSTLKIQRTERGDSAVYLCASSLLAGGPSYNEQFFGPGTRLTVL.

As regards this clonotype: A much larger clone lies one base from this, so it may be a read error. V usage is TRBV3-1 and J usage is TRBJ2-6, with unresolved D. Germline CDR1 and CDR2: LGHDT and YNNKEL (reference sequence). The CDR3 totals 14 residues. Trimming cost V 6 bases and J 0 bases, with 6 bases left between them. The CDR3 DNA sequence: TGTGCCAGCAGGTACAGCTCTGGGGCCAACGTCCTGACTTTC. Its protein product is CASRYSSGANVLTF.

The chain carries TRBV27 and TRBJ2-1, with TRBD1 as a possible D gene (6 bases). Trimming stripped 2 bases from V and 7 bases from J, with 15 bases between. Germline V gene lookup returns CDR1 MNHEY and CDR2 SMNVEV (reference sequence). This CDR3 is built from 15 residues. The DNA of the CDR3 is TGTGCCAGCAGTTTAAGGATAAGGGGGATTAATGAGCAGTTCTTC. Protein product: CASSLRIRGINEQFF.

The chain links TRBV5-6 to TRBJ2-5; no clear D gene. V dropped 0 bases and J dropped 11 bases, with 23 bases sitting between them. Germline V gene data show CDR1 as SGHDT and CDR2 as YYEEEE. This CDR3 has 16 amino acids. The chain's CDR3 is CASSLAGRTSRNEQYF. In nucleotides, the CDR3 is TGTGCCAGCAGCTTGGCCGGGCGGACGTCTCGGAATGAGCAGTACTTC.

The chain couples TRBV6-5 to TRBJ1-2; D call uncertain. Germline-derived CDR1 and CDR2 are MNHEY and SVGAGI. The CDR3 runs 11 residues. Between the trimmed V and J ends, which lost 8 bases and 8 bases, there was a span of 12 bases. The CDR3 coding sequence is TGTGCCAGCTGCGGCCGCCGAGGCTACACCTTC. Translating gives CASCGRRGYTF.

Written as DNA, the CDR3 is TGTGCCAGCAGCTTATGGAGCGGGGGGGCTGGAGAGACCCAGTACTTC. This encodes CASSLWSGGAGETQYF. This sequence joins TRBV7-6 and TRBJ2-5; 10 bases are shared with TRBD2. The J segment lost 4 bases and the V segment lost 2 bases, leaving 7 bases of the junction unmatched. Germline V CDR1 and CDR2: SGHVS, FNYEAQ. The CDR3 is made up of 16 amino acids.

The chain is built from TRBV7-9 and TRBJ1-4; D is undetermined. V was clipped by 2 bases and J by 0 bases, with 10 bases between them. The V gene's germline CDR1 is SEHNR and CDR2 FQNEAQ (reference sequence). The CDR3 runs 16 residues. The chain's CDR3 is CASSLWRTTTNEKLFF. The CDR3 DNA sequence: TGTGCCAGCAGCTTATGGAGGACCACAACTAATGAAAAACTGTTTTTT.

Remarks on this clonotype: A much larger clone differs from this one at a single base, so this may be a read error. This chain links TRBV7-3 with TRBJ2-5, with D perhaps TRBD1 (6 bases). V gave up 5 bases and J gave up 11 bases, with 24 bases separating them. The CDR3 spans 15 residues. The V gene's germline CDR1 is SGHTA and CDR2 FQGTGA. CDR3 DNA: TGTGCCAGCAGCCTAGGGGCAGGGGAGTCCTACGTGCAGTACTTC. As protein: CASSLGAGESYVQYF.

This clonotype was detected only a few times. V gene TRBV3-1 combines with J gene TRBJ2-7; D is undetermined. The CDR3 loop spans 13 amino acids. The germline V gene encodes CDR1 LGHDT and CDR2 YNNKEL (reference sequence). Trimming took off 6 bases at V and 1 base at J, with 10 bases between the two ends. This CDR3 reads CASRESHSYEQYF. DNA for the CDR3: TGTGCCAGCAGAGAAAGCCATTCCTACGAGCAGTACTTC.

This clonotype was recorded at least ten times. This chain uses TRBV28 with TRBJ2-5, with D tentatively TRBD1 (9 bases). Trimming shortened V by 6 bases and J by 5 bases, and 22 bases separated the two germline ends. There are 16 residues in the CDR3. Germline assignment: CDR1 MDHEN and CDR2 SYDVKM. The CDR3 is CASRGQGKAGVETQYF. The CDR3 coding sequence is TGTGCCAGCAGGGGACAGGGTAAAGCGGGAGTTGAGACCCAGTACTTC.

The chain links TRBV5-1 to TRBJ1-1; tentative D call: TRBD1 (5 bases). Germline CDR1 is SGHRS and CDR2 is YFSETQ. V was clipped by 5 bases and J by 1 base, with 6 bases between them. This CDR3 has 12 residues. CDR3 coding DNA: TGCGCCAGCAGGACAGCGAACACTGAAGCTTTCTTT. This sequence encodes CASRTANTEAFF.

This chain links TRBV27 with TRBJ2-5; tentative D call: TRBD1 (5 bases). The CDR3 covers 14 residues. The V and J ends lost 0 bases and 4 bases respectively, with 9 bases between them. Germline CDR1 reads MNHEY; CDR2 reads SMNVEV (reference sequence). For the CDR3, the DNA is TGTGCCAGCAGTTTATCAGTGGACACAGAGACCCAGTACTTC. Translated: CASSLSVDTETQYF.

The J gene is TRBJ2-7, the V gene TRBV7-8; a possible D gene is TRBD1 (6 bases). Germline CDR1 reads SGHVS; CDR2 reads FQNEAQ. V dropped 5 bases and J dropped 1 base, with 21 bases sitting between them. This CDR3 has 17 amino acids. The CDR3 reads CASSPRGMDSPSYEQYF. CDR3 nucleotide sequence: TGTGCCAGCAGCCCAAGGGGGATGGACAGCCCGTCCTACGAGCAGTACTTC.

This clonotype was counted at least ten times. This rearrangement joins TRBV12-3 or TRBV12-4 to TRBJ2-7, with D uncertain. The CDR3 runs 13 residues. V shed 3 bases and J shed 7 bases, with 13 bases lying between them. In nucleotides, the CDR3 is TGTGCCAGCAGTTTTGGCACCTCGTGGGAGCAGTACTTC. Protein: CASSFGTSWEQYF.